This T cell receptor (beta chain) was captured in a study of OX40 agonist ivuxolimab in advanced cancers. Study background: Enrolled patients in dose escalation had cancers that were hepatocellular carcinoma, melanoma, renal cell or head and neck cancer. Findings of the study overall: Among the lowest levels of clonal expansion were found in partial responders at 0.1-3.0 mg/kg. Nonresponders, in some cases, also had low normalized T-cell clonal expansion.

This clone turned up a few times. Its matching antigen is unknown. Mismatch with germline at one junction end may stem from a read error. Using immunoSEQ multiplex PCR, the repertoire was profiled, and TCRdb retains in-frame clones only, with some absent. The table has about 15,000 clones, roughly 81% seen once. The germline V gene encodes CDR1 MGHRA and CDR2 YSYEKL. The CDR3 extends over 13 amino acids. The rearrangement uses TRBV4-1 and TRBJ2-5; weak D call: TRBD2 (6 bases). The clonotype originates from an adult with an advanced solid tumor such as melanoma, head and neck, liver or kidney cancer. The sequencing used CD4+ or CD8+ T cells sorted from blood, collected in a trial of the OX40 agonist ivuxolimab. The CDR3 is CASSQVSGEAQYF. The CDR3 DNA sequence: TGCGCCAGCAGCCAAGTTAGCGGAGAGGCCCAGTACTTC.